The 31 T cell receptor beta chains below were found in one sample sequenced in a study of blood T cell repertoires in COVID-19. Generated by immunoSEQ multiplex PCR, the TCRdb table keeps only in-frame clones and is missing some. Counted here are approximately 35,000 clones, approximately 85% occurring once; the ten biggest clones make up more than 6.5%. Sequenced input: peripheral blood. The receptors here all came from a man aged 55-75 years with active COVID-19.

V gene TRBV11-2 combines with J gene TRBJ2-2; 7 bases align to TRBD2. The CDR3 sequence is 14 residues long. In germline, CDR1 is SGHAT, CDR2 FQNNGV. V lost 7 bases to trimming and J lost 5 bases; unmatched junction nucleotides: 7. CDR3: CASIRDYQTGELFF. In DNA, the CDR3 is TGTGCCAGCATCCGGGACTACCAGACCGGGGAGCTGTTTTTT.

J is TRBJ1-2 and V is TRBV29-1; a possible D gene is TRBD1 (5 bases). The V gene lost 4 bases and the J gene lost 4 bases, with 13 bases spanning the gap. The CDR3 spans 13 residues. The germline gives CDR1 SQVTM, CDR2 ANQGSEA. In DNA, the CDR3 is TGCAGCGTTGCTGGGGGGGAGGGCTATGGCTACACCTTC. This encodes CSVAGGEGYGYTF.

The V and J genes are TRBV28 and TRBJ2-1; 9 positions match TRBD1. There are 15 residues in the CDR3. The trim removed 4 bases at V and 7 bases at J, leaving 8 bases unmatched. From germline, CDR1 is MDHEN and CDR2 SYDVKM. The CDR3 is CASSYGTGFVNEQFF. CDR3 sequence (DNA): TGTGCCAGCAGTTACGGGACAGGGTTTGTAAATGAGCAGTTCTTC.

The genes are TRBV28 and TRBJ1-2, with a tentative D call TRBD1 (5 bases). V shed 6 bases and J shed 0 bases, with 23 bases lying between them. There are 18 residues in the CDR3. Germline CDR1 and CDR2: MDHEN and SYDVKM. CDR3 region: CASSPRYYRRGTNYGYTF. In nucleotides, the CDR3 is TGTGCCAGCAGCCCGCGATACTACAGGCGGGGGACTAACTATGGCTACACCTTC.

The chain combines TRBV7-2 with TRBJ2-4, with D perhaps matching TRBD1 (6 bases). Germline V gene data show CDR1 as SGHTA and CDR2 as FQGNSA. Trimming stripped 1 base from V and 3 bases from J, with 16 bases between. The CDR3 sequence is 17 residues long. The CDR3 sequence: CASSLGSGASGKNIQYF. The CDR3 nucleotides read TGTGCCAGCAGCTTAGGGTCAGGGGCTTCAGGCAAAAACATTCAGTACTTC.

The chain joins TRBV5-5 to TRBJ2-4; tentative D call: TRBD1 (6 bases). The CDR3 is made up of 14 amino acids. Trimming removed 5 bases at V and 7 bases at J, with 16 bases between. From germline, CDR1 is SGHKS and CDR2 YYEKEE (reference sequence). The CDR3 region has the DNA TGTGCCAGCAGTCTAAGGAGCCAGGGGAACATTCAGTACTTC. It encodes CASSLRSQGNIQYF.

Only a few counts were recorded for this clone. The rearrangement uses TRBV19 and TRBJ1-5; the match to TRBD1 covers 9 bases. Germline V CDR1 and CDR2: LNHDA, SQIVND (reference sequence). V lost 5 bases, J lost 4 bases, and 6 bases stayed unmatched. This CDR3 is built from 15 residues. This CDR3 reads CASSRGTGPNQPQHF. DNA for the CDR3: TGTGCCAGTAGTCGGGGGACAGGGCCAAATCAGCCCCAGCATTTT. The full variable domain, in which reference TRBV19 and TRBJ1-5 provide the parts outside the CDR3, is DGGITQSPKYLFRKEGQNVTLSCEQNLNHDAMYWYRQDPGQGLRLIYYSQIVNDFQKGDIAEGYSVSREKKESFPLTVTSAQKNPTAFYLCASSRGTGPNQPQHFGDGTRLSIL.

The chain couples TRBV5-1 to TRBJ2-3; 10 positions agree with TRBD2. This CDR3 is 15 amino acids long. V shed 5 bases and J 1 base; nucleotides not matched to a gene: 4. CDR1 and CDR2 from the germline V gene are SGHRS and YFSETQ. The CDR3 protein is CASSQGLAGTDTQYF. As DNA, the CDR3 is TGCGCCAGCAGTCAAGGACTAGCGGGCACAGATACGCAGTATTTT.

The chain employs TRBV5-1 and TRBJ2-7; the D is unclear. Trimming pared 0 bases from V and 4 bases from J, leaving 11 bases between. Germline-derived CDR1 and CDR2 are SGHRS and YFSETQ. The CDR3 spans 14 residues. The CDR3 loop is CASSLEGSRYEQYF. The CDR3 DNA is TGCGCCAGCAGCTTGGAAGGTTCTAGGTACGAGCAGTACTTC.

The rearrangement joins TRBV3-1 (or the pseudogene TRBV3-2) to TRBJ2-7; 10 nucleotides agree with TRBD2. Trimming at V came to 3 bases and at J to 12 bases, leaving 17 bases not matched to a gene. From germline, CDR1 is LGHDT and CDR2 YNNKEL (reference sequence). This CDR3 is 16 amino acids long. As DNA, the CDR3 is TGTGCCAGCAGCCACGCATCCGGACTAGCGGCCCCCGCATGGTACGTC. It encodes CASSHASGLAAPAWYV.

The chain recombines TRBV5-1 with TRBJ2-2; tentatively, D is TRBD2 (6 bases). V lost 5 bases and J 8 bases, leaving 19 bases between the germline ends. Germline lookup yields CDR1 SGHRS and CDR2 YFSETQ. The CDR3 totals 15 residues. The CDR3 reads CASRPVAEGSGELFF. Here the CDR3 DNA reads TGCGCCAGCAGACCCGTAGCGGAAGGATCAGGGGAGCTGTTTTTT.

The chain is built from TRBV6-5 and TRBJ2-1; D unclear. CDR1 is MNHEY, CDR2 SVGAGI, per germline. The V gene lost 4 bases and the J gene lost 12 bases, with 16 bases spanning the gap. This CDR3 comprises 13 residues. The CDR3 DNA reads as TGTGCCAGCAGTTCCCCCGGTAGCTCTTCGCAGTTCTTC. Encoded protein: CASSSPGSSSQFF.

This clone has a handful of counts. The chain combines TRBV7-2 with TRBJ1-2, with D perhaps matching TRBD1 (5 bases). The ends were cut back, 3 bases at V and 5 bases at J, with 13 bases in the middle. CDR1 and CDR2 (germline): SGHTA, FQGNSA. The CDR3 is 14 amino acids. The CDR3 DNA sequence: TGTGCCAGCAGCTTGGCCGCGGGGCCATATGGCTACACCTTC. The encoded protein is CASSLAAGPYGYTF.

The chain links TRBV11-3 to TRBJ2-1, with D possibly matching TRBD2 (5 bases). Germline CDR1 SGHNT, CDR2 YENEEA. Trimming cost V 3 bases and J 7 bases, with 16 bases left between them. CDR3 length: 15 residues. In DNA form, the CDR3 reads TGTGCCAGCAGCTTCCGGGGTCAGAGTCAGAATGAGCAGTTCTTC. Translated: CASSFRGQSQNEQFF. Complete variable domain (other parts from reference TRBV11-3 and TRBJ2-1): EAGVVQSPRYKIIEKKQPVAFWCNPISGHNTLYWYLQNLGQGPELLIRYENEEAVDDSQLPKDRFSAERLKGVDSTLKIQPAELGDSAVYLCASSFRGQSQNEQFFGPGTRLTVL.

The chain employs TRBV5-5 and TRBJ1-5; no clear D. Trimming stripped 0 bases from V and 7 bases from J, with 11 bases between. CDR1 and CDR2 (germline): SGHKS, YYEKEE (reference sequence). The CDR3 is 14 residues long. CDR3: CASSLDGIKQPQHF. DNA for the CDR3: TGTGCCAGCAGCTTGGACGGGATCAAACAGCCCCAGCATTTT.

This clone was detected only once. This chain joins TRBV7-2 and TRBJ2-5, with D possibly being TRBD1 (6 bases). Germline V CDR1 and CDR2: SGHTA, FQGNSA. Trimming stripped 6 bases from V and 7 bases from J, with 18 bases between. The CDR3 spans 14 residues. For the CDR3, the DNA is TGTGCCAGCAGAGAACAACAGGGCCGGGGGACCCAGTACTTC. Its translation: CASREQQGRGTQYF.

This clone showed up just once. V is TRBV6-1 and J is TRBJ2-3, with D perhaps TRBD2 (6 bases). The CDR3 is 17 amino acids. Trimming took off 4 bases at V and 1 base at J, with 18 bases between the two ends. Germline CDR1 reads MNHNS; CDR2 reads SASEGT. The CDR3: CASSGLRGAGGTDTQYF. In DNA, the CDR3 is TGTGCCAGCAGTGGACTCCGGGGAGCGGGTGGCACAGATACGCAGTATTTT.

The V gene is TRBV9, the J gene TRBJ1-3, with 7 positions matching TRBD1. V lost 2 bases to trimming and J lost 0 bases; unmatched junction nucleotides: 2. Germline values: CDR1 SGDLS, CDR2 YYNGEE. There are 15 residues in the CDR3. The CDR3 DNA sequence: TGTGCCAGCAGCGTCGACAGGGCCTCTGGAAACACCATATATTTT. Translated, it gives CASSVDRASGNTIYF.

This clone was counted only a few times. The J gene is TRBJ1-1, the V gene TRBV3-1 (or the pseudogene TRBV3-2), with D perhaps matching TRBD1 (5 bases). The CDR3 consists of 12 residues. Germline values: CDR1 LGHDT, CDR2 YNNKEL (reference sequence). V lost 0 bases and J lost 10, with 9 bases in between. The CDR3 is CASSQEVGRAFF. The CDR3, as DNA: TGTGCCAGCAGCCAAGAGGTGGGGCGAGCTTTCTTT.

This chain links TRBV19 with TRBJ2-6; 9 nucleotides align to TRBD2. V lost 6 bases and J lost 0; bases outside the gene matches: 12. CDR3 length equals 19 residues. Germline V gene lookup returns CDR1 LNHDA and CDR2 SQIVND (reference sequence). Here the CDR3 DNA reads TGTGCCAGTAGCCGTCGGGGAGCGGGAGGAGACTCTGGGGCCAACGTCCTGACTTTC. Its protein product is CASSRRGAGGDSGANVLTF.

The chain combines TRBV7-9 with TRBJ2-1; no definite D call. V was clipped by 5 bases and J by 7 bases, with 12 bases between them. Germline V gives CDR1 SEHNR, CDR2 FQNEAQ (reference sequence). The CDR3 spans 13 residues. Here the CDR3 DNA reads TGTGCCAGCAGCCCGACGTTCGGGAATGAGCAGTTCTTC. Translated: CASSPTFGNEQFF. The entire variable domain, with the rest obtained from reference TRBV7-9 and TRBJ2-1, is as follows: DTGVSQNPRHKITKRGQNVTFRCDPISEHNRLYWYRQTLGQGPEFLTYFQNEAQLEKSRLLSDRFSAERPKGSFSTLEIQRTEQGDSAMYLCASSPTFGNEQFFGPGTRLTVL.

The CDR3 loop is CASSALSAVAVYNEQFF. The CDR3 nucleotides are TGTGCCAGCAGTGCCTTATCGGCGGTAGCGGTATACAATGAGCAGTTCTTC. The rearrangement uses TRBV6-1 and TRBJ2-1; tentatively, D is TRBD2 (6 bases). The CDR3 covers 17 residues. Trimming stripped 4 bases from V and 4 bases from J, with 20 bases between. Looked up from germline, CDR1 is MNHNS and CDR2 is SASEGT.

The CDR3 protein is CASSATGLAGYNEQFF. In nucleotides, the CDR3 is TGTGCCAGCAGCGCAACGGGACTAGCGGGATACAATGAGCAGTTCTTC. The gene calls are TRBV9 and TRBJ2-1; the match to TRBD2 covers 13 bases. V shed 3 bases and J 4 bases; nucleotides not matched to a gene: 4. Germline V gene data show CDR1 as SGDLS and CDR2 as YYNGEE. CDR3 length: 16 amino acids.

The chain joins TRBV5-1 to TRBJ2-7, with 8 bases aligning to TRBD2. This CDR3 is 14 amino acids long. J was trimmed by 4 bases and V by 2 bases; bases with no gene match: 5. Looked up from germline, CDR1 is SGHRS and CDR2 is YFSETQ. Written as DNA, the CDR3 is TGCGCCAGCAGCTTAGCGGGAGATAAGTACGAGCAGTACTTC. Protein sequence: CASSLAGDKYEQYF.

This chain uses TRBV7-9 with TRBJ1-3; 8 bases are a match to TRBD1. Germline values: CDR1 SEHNR, CDR2 FQNEAQ (reference sequence). V lost 5 bases and J lost 4; bases outside the gene matches: 4. This CDR3 is built from 14 residues. In DNA form, the CDR3 reads TGTGCCAGCAGCACGACAGGGGAAGGAAACACCATATATTTT. Protein sequence: CASSTTGEGNTIYF.

The chain employs TRBV27 and TRBJ2-2; 7 nucleotides line up with TRBD1. The CDR3 runs to 17 residues. Trimming removed 4 bases from V and 2 bases from J; junction bases left unmatched: 10. CDR1 and CDR2 (germline): MNHEY, SMNVEV (reference sequence). Written as DNA, the CDR3 is TGTGCCAGCAGTTCCGCTCAAAGACAGGGTAACACCGGGGAGCTGTTTTTT. Residues: CASSSAQRQGNTGELFF.

V and J are TRBV7-6 and TRBJ1-5; 8 bases agree with TRBD1. With V trimmed by 2 bases and J by 4 bases, 13 bases remained unmatched. The CDR3 is 18 residues long. Germline CDR1 reads SGHVS; CDR2 reads FNYEAQ. The CDR3 region has the DNA TGTGCCAGCAGCTTACTTCCCCCCCCGACAGGGGATAATCAGCCCCAGCATTTT. It is translated as CASSLLPPPTGDNQPQHF.

The chain links TRBV29-1 to TRBJ1-4; D is unclear. This CDR3 has 13 residues. The V gene's germline CDR1 is SQVTM and CDR2 ANQGSEA. Trimming took 3 bases from V and 0 from J, leaving 5 bases between them. This CDR3 is CSVEGATNEKLFF. Here the CDR3 DNA reads TGCAGCGTTGAGGGCGCAACTAATGAAAAACTGTTTTTT.

V and J are TRBV27 and TRBJ2-7; 10 nucleotides align to TRBD2. J lost 2 bases, V lost 5 bases, and 9 bases had no gene match. The CDR3 spans 16 residues. The germline V gene encodes CDR1 MNHEY and CDR2 SMNVEV (reference sequence). The CDR3 here is CASSPNPAGGTYEQYF. The CDR3 DNA reads as TGTGCCAGCAGTCCCAACCCAGCGGGAGGGACCTACGAGCAGTACTTC.

This rearrangement joins TRBV7-8 to TRBJ2-7, with D possibly being TRBD2 (6 bases). The CDR3 contains 13 residues. Germline lookup yields CDR1 SGHVS and CDR2 FQNEAQ. V shed 4 bases and J shed 4 bases, with 11 bases lying between them. CDR3 loop: CASSYGREYEQYF. In DNA form, the CDR3 reads TGTGCCAGCAGCTACGGACGGGAGTACGAGCAGTACTTC.

The chain has TRBV14 and TRBJ2-3, with 7 positions matching TRBD1. The V gene end was trimmed by 8 bases and the J gene end by 6 bases; junction bases not matched to a gene: 8. This CDR3 spans 13 amino acids. Germline V gene sequence: CDR1 SGHDN, CDR2 FVKESK. The CDR3 is CASGYRGSDTQYF. In DNA form, the CDR3 reads TGTGCCAGCGGTTACAGGGGTTCGGATACGCAGTATTTT.